Listed below are T cell receptor beta chains from one sample, sequenced in a study of T cell repertoires in cytomegalovirus infection. TCRdb recomputed calls from the reads with MiXCR, one row per CDR3 protein. Among 350,000 to 550,000 distinct CDR3 sequences listed, under 40% were seen once. The sequenced material came from PBMCs. All receptors come from a human donor in good health (CMV status not recorded). Some clones in this sample may be carry-over from other donors' samples. Each CDR3 is given with its conserved first and last residue. D genes are given only for firm matches. Expanded clones are given a class, and other clones once, few, many or no size at all.

many	TRBV7-2	TRBJ2-5	-	CASSTYQETQYF	TGTGCCAGCAGCACGTACCAAGAGACCCAGTACTTC
many	TRBV10-3	TRBJ2-7	TRBD1	CAISDRDRKTYEQYF	TGTGCCATCAGTGACCGGGACAGAAAAACCTACGAGCAGTACTTC
-	TRBV20-1	TRBJ2-5	-	CSAPGHFIQETQYF	TGCAGTGCTCCGGGACACTTCATACAAGAGACCCAGTACTTC
few	TRBV7-2	TRBJ2-1	TRBD2	CASSQTGLAGGQNEQFF	TGTGCCAGCAGCCAGACGGGACTAGCGGGGGGGCAGAATGAGCAGTTCTTC
many	TRBV6-2/TRBV6-3	TRBJ2-7	-	CASQRTPYEQYF	TGTGCCAGCCAACGGACGCCCTACGAGCAGTACTTC
-	TRBV15	TRBJ2-7	TRBD2	CATEGGTSGGEWEQYF	TGTGCCACCGAGGGTGGTACTAGCGGGGGAGAATGGGAGCAGTACTTC
-	TRBV7-9	TRBJ1-2	-	CASSFGYRGGRVNGYTF	TGTGCCAGCAGCTTCGGGTACCGTGGCGGGCGGGTGAATGGCTACACCTTC
-	TRBV6-5	TRBJ1-5	-	CASTSRSRGRVNQPQHF	TGTGCCAGCACCTCGCGGTCCAGGGGTCGGGTCAATCAGCCCCAGCATTTT
-	TRBV12-3/TRBV12-4	TRBJ1-1	-	CASSLAGRGSSQPGMSRIF	TGTGCCAGCAGTTTAGCGGGGCGAGGCTCTTCTCAGCCGGGTATGAGCAGGATCTTT
-	TRBV6-6	TRBJ2-7	TRBD2	CASSYRRGTSGSYEQYF	TGTGCCAGCAGTTATCGCCGTGGGACTAGCGGCTCCTACGAGCAGTACTTC
-	TRBV7-6	TRBJ1-5	TRBD1	CASSHLPGTAGSNQPRHF	TGCGCCAGCAGCCATCTCCCGGGGACAGCTGGAAGCAATCAGCCCCGGCATTTT
-	TRBV7-2	TRBJ2-4	-	CATTGEAKNMQYF	TGTGCCACCACGGGAGAGGCAAAAAACATGCAATACTTC
few	TRBV7-9	TRBJ1-2	-	CASSLQVLGYGYTF	TGTGCCAGCAGCCTGCAGGTGCTGGGCTATGGCTACACCTTC
-	TRBV20-1	TRBJ2-7	TRBD1	CSTDRGEQYF	TGCAGTACCGACAGGGGCGAGCAGTACTTC
-	TRBV11-2	TRBJ2-2	-	CASSLLGSNTGELFF	TGTGCCAGCAGCTTATTGGGCAGTAACACCGGGGAGCTGTTTTTT
-	TRBV20-1	TRBJ2-3	-	CSASGSPVSDTQYF	TGCAGTGCTAGCGGCTCACCGGTTTCAGATACGCAGTATTTT
few	TRBV7-8	TRBJ2-5	-	CASSYSLRGLQETQYF	TGTGCCAGCAGCTACAGTTTGAGGGGCCTACAAGAGACCCAGTACTTC
-	TRBV5-1	TRBJ2-3	TRBD2	CASSGGLAGDLGDTKYF	TGCGCCAGCAGCGGGGGACTAGCGGGGGACCTGGGAGATACGAAGTATTTT
-	TRBV6-5	TRBJ2-7	TRBD1	CASSTQDRVYEQYF	TGTGCCAGCAGTACCCAGGACAGGGTCTACGAGCAGTACTTC
few	TRBV28	TRBJ1-2	-	CASSFRGDGYTF	TGTGCCAGCAGTTTCAGGGGCGATGGCTACACCTTC
few	TRBV19	TRBJ2-7	-	CASSGRLGLEQYF	TGTGCCAGTTCCGGCCGGTTAGGACTGGAGCAGTACTTC
-	TRBV25-1	TRBJ2-7	-	CASSARQGGDYEQYF	TGTGCCAGCAGTGCCAGACAAGGGGGTGACTACGAGCAGTACTTC
many	TRBV7-2	TRBJ2-7	-	CASSLSGDPRTYEQYF	TGTGCCAGCAGCTTATCGGGAGACCCAAGGACCTACGAGCAGTACTTC
few	TRBV14	TRBJ1-6	-	CASSETQGFNSPLHF	TGTGCCAGCAGCGAAACACAGGGATTCAATTCACCCCTCCACTTT
-	TRBV7-9	TRBJ2-7	TRBD1	CASSSGTGEWGYEQYF	TGTGCCAGCAGCTCCGGGACAGGGGAGTGGGGCTACGAGCAGTACTTC
-	TRBV5-6	TRBJ2-5	TRBD2	CASSTRTSGNQETQYF	TGTGCCAGCAGCACTCGGACTAGCGGTAACCAAGAGACCCAGTACTTC
few	TRBV6-1	TRBJ2-3	TRBD2	CASSELAGNTQYF	TGTGCCAGCAGTGAACTAGCGGGTAATACGCAGTATTTT
many	TRBV24-1	TRBJ1-2	-	CATSDSYSAYSGYTF	TGTGCCACCAGTGATTCCTACTCGGCCTATTCGGGCTACACCTTC
-	TRBV4-3	TRBJ2-3	-	CASSQVLDSSTDTQYF	TGCGCCAGCAGCCAAGTCCTGGACAGTAGCACAGATACGCAGTATTTT
-	TRBV6-6	TRBJ2-7	-	CASGGQVLREQYF	TGTGCCAGCGGTGGGCAAGTTCTTCGCGAGCAGTACTTC
few	TRBV7-3	TRBJ2-7	-	CASSYTGSGDEQYF	TGTGCCAGCAGCTATACAGGGTCTGGTGACGAGCAGTACTTC
few	TRBV20-1	TRBJ2-6	-	CSASISGANVLTF	TGCAGTGCTAGCATCTCTGGGGCCAACGTCCTGACTTTC
-	TRBV12-5	TRBJ2-1	TRBD1	CASGLGDSGDEQFF	TGTGCTAGTGGTTTAGGGGACAGCGGTGATGAGCAGTTCTTC
many	TRBV12-3/TRBV12-4	TRBJ1-6	TRBD1	CASSLAGQWFSPLHF	TGTGCCAGCAGTTTAGCGGGACAGTGGTTTTCACCCCTCCACTTT
-	TRBV14	TRBJ2-1	TRBD1	CASSLQGAGGDEQFF	TGTGCCAGCAGCCTACAGGGGGCTGGAGGGGATGAGCAGTTCTTC
many	TRBV6-1	TRBJ1-1	-	CASSEGQGTEAFF	TGTGCCAGCAGTGAAGGTCAGGGTACTGAAGCTTTCTTT
few	TRBV3-1	TRBJ1-2	TRBD1	CASTRQGAYYGYTF	TGTGCCAGCACCAGACAGGGGGCTTACTATGGCTACACCTTC
-	TRBV12-3/TRBV12-4	TRBJ1-5	TRBD1	CASSSLRTGAGHQPQHF	TGTGCCAGCAGTTCCCTCCGGACAGGGGCAGGACATCAGCCCCAGCATTTT
once	TRBV3-1	TRBJ2-2	-	CASSHGGKRRSTGELFF	TGTGCCAGCAGCCATGGGGGGAAGCGACGAAGCACCGGGGAGCTGTTTTTT
few	TRBV7-9	TRBJ1-2	-	CASSLATRDTYGYTF	TGTGCCAGCAGCTTAGCGACCCGGGACACCTATGGCTACACCTTC
many	TRBV12-3/TRBV12-4	TRBJ2-2	TRBD2	CATQRAGGPMGSTGELFF	TGTGCCACCCAACGGGCGGGGGGGCCGATGGGCTCCACCGGGGAGCTGTTTTTT
few	TRBV24-1	TRBJ2-2	-	CATSASRAGIGELFF	TGTGCCACCAGTGCCTCTAGGGCGGGAATCGGGGAGCTGTTTTTT
-	TRBV12-5	TRBJ1-1	-	CASGLEVNTEAFF	TGTGCTAGTGGTTTGGAGGTGAACACTGAAGCTTTCTTT
-	TRBV20-1	TRBJ2-7	TRBD2	CSARDREGGIYEQYF	TGCAGTGCTAGAGACCGGGAGGGAGGGATCTACGAGCAGTACTTC
many	TRBV7-9	TRBJ1-1	-	CASSQSQAPEAFF	TGTGCCAGCAGCCAAAGCCAGGCCCCTGAAGCTTTCTTT
-	TRBV24-1	TRBJ2-1	-	CATSLEGVNEQFF	TGTGCCACCAGTCTCGAGGGGGTCAATGAGCAGTTCTTC
-	TRBV15	TRBJ1-4	-	CATSRDSGDNEKLFF	TGTGCCACCAGCAGAGATTCAGGAGACAATGAAAAACTGTTTTTT
few	TRBV20-1	TRBJ2-7	TRBD2	CSARGGKGLAGASYEQYF	TGCAGTGCCAGAGGGGGCAAGGGACTAGCGGGGGCTTCCTACGAGCAGTACTTC
-	TRBV19	TRBJ1-5	-	CASRGLDRLNPPQHF	TGTGCCAGTAGAGGGCTCGACAGGCTAAATCCGCCCCAGCATTTT
-	TRBV6-2/TRBV6-3	TRBJ2-2	-	CASSWDASTGELFF	TGTGCCAGCAGTTGGGACGCCTCCACCGGGGAGCTGTTTTTT
-	TRBV6-1	TRBJ2-7	TRBD2	CASSELAGLSDEQYF	TGTGCCAGCAGTGAACTGGCGGGACTAAGTGACGAGCAGTACTTC
few	TRBV2	TRBJ1-4	TRBD1	CASSVGLDRDYEKLFF	TGTGCCAGCAGTGTAGGACTGGACAGGGACTATGAAAAACTGTTTTTT
many	TRBV10-2	TRBJ2-7	-	CASSEEKLTRANEQYF	TGCGCCAGCAGTGAGGAAAAGCTCACCCGGGCCAACGAGCAGTACTTC